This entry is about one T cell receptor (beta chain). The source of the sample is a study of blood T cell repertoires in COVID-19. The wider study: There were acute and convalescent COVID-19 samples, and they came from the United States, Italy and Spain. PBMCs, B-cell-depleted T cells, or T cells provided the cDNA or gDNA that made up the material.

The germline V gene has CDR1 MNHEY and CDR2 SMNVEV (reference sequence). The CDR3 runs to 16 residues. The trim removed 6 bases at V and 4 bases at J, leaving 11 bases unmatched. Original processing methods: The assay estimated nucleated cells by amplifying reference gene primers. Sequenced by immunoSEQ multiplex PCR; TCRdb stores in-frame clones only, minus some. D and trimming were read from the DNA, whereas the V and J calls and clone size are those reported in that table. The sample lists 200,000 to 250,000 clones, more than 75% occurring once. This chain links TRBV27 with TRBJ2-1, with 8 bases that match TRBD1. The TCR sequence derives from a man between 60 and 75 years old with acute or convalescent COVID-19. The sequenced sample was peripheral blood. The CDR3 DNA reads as TGTGCCAGCAGCCCCAGGGGAGGACAGGGATACAATGAGCAGTTCTTC. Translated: CASSPRGGQGYNEQFF.